Shown below are 22 T cell receptor beta chains from a single sample sequenced in a study of T cells after yellow fever vaccination. TCRdb re-called the 5' RACE reads through MiXCR, storing one row per CDR3 protein. The sample lists some 420,000 distinct CDR3 sequences; 18% were seen once. The sequences come from PBMCs, collected before the yellow fever booster vaccination. The receptors were gathered from a man between 18 and 35 years old who received the YFV17D yellow fever vaccine.

Notes on this clonotype: It may be a read error: a sequence one base away is much more abundant. This rearrangement joins TRBV7-3 to TRBJ2-1; perhaps TRBD2 as D (5 bases). This CDR3 is built from 19 residues. The germline V gene encodes CDR1 SGHTA and CDR2 FQGTGA. The chain's CDR3 is CASSPYAPRTLYSYNERFF. The CDR3 DNA sequence: TGTGCCAGCAGCCCATATGCCCCCAGGACTTTATACTCCTACAATGAGCGGTTCTTC.

This clonotype was seen only a few times. The chain couples TRBV4-1 to TRBJ1-2; D uncertain. The CDR3 runs to 13 residues. Germline V gene lookup returns CDR1 MGHRA and CDR2 YSYEKL. V was clipped by 8 bases and J by 3 bases, with 13 bases between them. The DNA for the CDR3 is TGCGCCAGCCGTCCGGTTGGAGACTATGGCTACACCTTC. Residues: CASRPVGDYGYTF.

The chain is built from TRBV21-1 and TRBJ2-7. TRBV21-1 represents a pseudogene. This CDR3 has 8 residues. CDR3 coding DNA: TGTGCCAGCAACGAGCAGTACTTC. It encodes CASNEQYF.

This clonotype was picked up many times. CDR3 DNA sequence: TGTGCCAGCAGCCTCCGGGACAGGGGGCTTTCACCCCTCCACTTT. Its translation: CASSLRDRGLSPLHF. The V and J genes are TRBV7-3 and TRBJ1-6; 12 positions match TRBD1. The CDR3 runs 15 residues. Germline CDR1 and CDR2: SGHTA and FQGTGA. V was pared by 5 bases and J by 9 bases, with 5 bases of the junction left unmatched.

The chain recombines TRBV19 with TRBJ2-3; a weak D match, TRBD1 (6 bases). The CDR3 totals 16 residues. Germline V lookup: CDR1 LNHDA, CDR2 SQIVND (reference sequence). Deletions cut 5 bases from V and 3 bases from J, with 18 bases between. As DNA, the CDR3 is TGTGCCAGTAGTTCCGCTCCTGCCACAGGGACAGATACGCAGTATTTT. It encodes CASSSAPATGTDTQYF. The complete variable domain, with remaining parts taken from reference TRBV19 and TRBJ2-3, reads DGGITQSPKYLFRKEGQNVTLSCEQNLNHDAMYWYRQDPGQGLRLIYYSQIVNDFQKGDIAEGYSVSREKKESFPLTVTSAQKNPTAFYLCASSSAPATGTDTQYFGPGTRLTVL.

This clonotype was detected a few times. This chain uses TRBV7-2 with TRBJ1-5; a possible D gene is TRBD1 (5 bases). The V gene lost 1 base and the J gene lost 7 bases, with 8 bases spanning the gap. This CDR3 has 13 amino acids. Germline V gives CDR1 SGHTA, CDR2 FQGNSA. As DNA, the CDR3 is TGTGCCAGCAGCTTAGGCTGGGGCCAGCCCCAGCATTTT. This gives the protein CASSLGWGQPQHF.

This rearrangement joins TRBV6-2 or TRBV6-3 to TRBJ1-5; D unclear. Germline V lookup: CDR1 MNHEY, CDR2 SVGEGT. Trimming took off 7 bases at V and 0 bases at J, with 10 bases between the two ends. This CDR3 has 14 amino acids. The chain's CDR3 is CASKQSSSNQPQHF. Written as DNA, the CDR3 is TGTGCCAGCAAACAGAGTTCTAGCAATCAGCCCCAGCATTTT.

The chain joins TRBV27 to TRBJ2-1, with D perhaps TRBD1 (5 bases). Trimming pared 2 bases from V and 4 bases from J, leaving 12 bases between. The CDR3 runs to 15 residues. CDR1 MNHEY and CDR2 SMNVEV come from the germline V gene (reference sequence). The CDR3 bases are TGTGCCAGCAGTTTAGTGGGGCCCAAATACAATGAGCAGTTCTTC. This sequence encodes CASSLVGPKYNEQFF.

The chain joins TRBV20-1 to TRBJ1-1; no reliable D call. V lost 6 bases, J lost 4 bases, and 12 bases lay in between. The CDR3 has 12 residues. Per germline, CDR1 DFQATT and CDR2 SNEGSKA (reference sequence). Here the CDR3 DNA reads TGCAGTGCCCTGTTACTGGGCACTGAAGCTTTCTTT. Residues: CSALLLGTEAFF.

The chain recombines TRBV4-3 with TRBJ2-2; no clear D gene. This CDR3 is built from 14 residues. Germline V lookup: CDR1 LGHNA, CDR2 YSLEER. Trimming took off 1 base at V and 5 bases at J, with 8 bases between the two ends. CDR3 amino acids: CASSQGSSTGELFF. The CDR3 DNA reads TGCGCCAGCAGCCAAGGCAGTTCTACCGGGGAGCTGTTTTTT.

The chain joins TRBV20-1 to TRBJ2-5; D gene unclear. The CDR3 is 14 residues long. Germline CDR1 reads DFQATT; CDR2 reads SNEGSKA (reference sequence). The V and J ends lost 6 bases and 5 bases respectively, with 19 bases between them. The CDR3 nucleotides read TGCAGTGCGAGCCCCGCCCGGCAGTGGGAGACCCAGTACTTC. It is translated as CSASPARQWETQYF.

This clonotype was seen more than once but under ten times. This chain uses TRBV12-3 or TRBV12-4 with TRBJ2-5; D might be TRBD2 (5 bases). Trimming left V 3 bases short and J 4 bases short, with 12 bases between. This CDR3 is built from 14 residues. In DNA, the CDR3 is TGTGCCAGCAGTTTTAGGCTAGGAGGAGAGACCCAGTACTTC. It yields the protein CASSFRLGGETQYF.

The rearrangement joins TRBV13 to TRBJ2-3, with D perhaps being TRBD1 or TRBD2 (6 bases each). The CDR3 runs to 16 residues. The V gene's germline CDR1 is PRHDT and CDR2 FYEKMQ (reference sequence). Deletions cut 2 bases from V and 4 bases from J, with 16 bases between. Here the CDR3 DNA reads TGTGCCAGCAGCTTAAGCGTGCCAGGGGAGGCAGATACGCAGTATTTT. This sequence encodes CASSLSVPGEADTQYF.

This clonotype was recorded once. This chain uses TRBV14 with TRBJ2-3, with a possible D match to TRBD2 (7 bases). Trimming cost V 3 bases and J 4 bases, with 17 bases left between them. Per germline, CDR1 SGHDN and CDR2 FVKESK. CDR3 size: 16 residues. The DNA for the CDR3 is TGTGCCAGCAGCCAGATGGGGCGGGGGCCAGCAGATACGCAGTATTTT. The encoded protein is CASSQMGRGPADTQYF.

This clonotype came up a few times. The gene calls are TRBV7-2 and TRBJ2-5; TRBD1 matches at 12 bases. Germline V CDR1 and CDR2: SGHTA, FQGNSA. J was trimmed by 6 bases and V by 1 base; bases with no gene match: 3. CDR3 length: 15 residues. The CDR3 DNA is TGTGCCAGCAGCTTAGTGGGACAGGGGGCACAGACCCAGTACTTC. Translated, it gives CASSLVGQGAQTQYF.

This clonotype was picked up a small number of times. This sequence joins TRBV9 and TRBJ2-3, with 7 bases matching TRBD2. Germline values: CDR1 SGDLS, CDR2 YYNGEE. After removal of 3 bases from V and 2 bases from J, the junction contained 9 bases not matched to a gene. The CDR3 length is 16 residues. The CDR3 region is CASSARDYRNTDTQYF. DNA of the CDR3: TGTGCCAGCAGCGCCCGGGACTACCGAAACACAGATACGCAGTATTTT.

The V and J genes are TRBV6-5 and TRBJ1-1; D gene unclear. The V gene lost 5 bases and the J gene lost 7 bases, with 11 bases spanning the gap. The CDR3 is made up of 12 amino acids. Germline CDR1 is MNHEY and CDR2 is SVGAGI. The CDR3 region has the DNA TGTGCCAGCAGTCCGTTGGGGAATGAAGCTTTCTTT. Its translation is CASSPLGNEAFF.

V is TRBV7-2 and J is TRBJ1-3; TRBD1 agrees at 8 bases. The length of the CDR3 is 15 residues. Germline values: CDR1 SGHTA, CDR2 FQGNSA. With V trimmed by 6 bases and J by 2 bases, 6 bases remained unmatched. CDR3 loop: CASRGPDRAGNTIYF. The CDR3 coding sequence is TGTGCCAGCAGGGGTCCGGACAGGGCTGGAAACACCATATATTTT.

The V and J genes are TRBV12-3 or TRBV12-4 and TRBJ2-7; either TRBD1 or TRBD2 may fit D (7 bases each). V was clipped by 8 bases and J by 3 bases, with 14 bases between them. This CDR3 is 13 amino acids long. CDR3 loop: CASGRDRHYEQYF. CDR3 sequence (DNA): TGTGCCAGCGGGAGGGACAGACACTACGAGCAGTACTTC.

This chain joins TRBV29-1 and TRBJ1-2, with D uncertain. This CDR3 is 11 amino acids long. CDR1 is SQVTM and CDR2 is ANQGSEA in the germline V gene. Trimming shortened V by 2 bases and J by 4 bases, and 5 bases separated the two germline ends. Here the CDR3 reads CSVEPAYGYTF. The CDR3 region has the DNA TGCAGCGTTGAACCAGCCTATGGCTACACCTTC. Based on the CDR3 plus reference TRBV29-1 and TRBJ1-2, the full variable domain is SAVISQKPSRDICQRGTSLTIQCQVDSQVTMMFWYRQQPGQSLTLIATANQGSEATYESGFVIDKFPISRPNLTFSTLTVSNMSPEDSSIYLCSVEPAYGYTFGSGTRLTVV.

This clonotype was seen more than once but under ten times. The J gene is TRBJ2-1, the V gene TRBV11-2; D call uncertain. Germline CDR1 and CDR2: SGHAT and FQNNGV. Trimming left V 1 base short and J 5 bases short, with 12 bases between. The CDR3 totals 15 residues. CDR3 amino acids: CASSLGAPKNNEQFF. In DNA, the CDR3 is TGTGCCAGCAGCTTAGGGGCACCGAAAAACAATGAGCAGTTCTTC.

The V call is TRBV6-5, the J call TRBJ2-5; no clear D gene. Germline V gene data show CDR1 as MNHEY and CDR2 as SVGAGI. The V end was cut by 6 bases, the J end by 5 bases, with 10 bases between. The CDR3 loop spans 12 amino acids. The CDR3 protein is CASRSSGETQYF. The CDR3 DNA reads as TGTGCCAGCAGATCTTCGGGTGAGACCCAGTACTTC.